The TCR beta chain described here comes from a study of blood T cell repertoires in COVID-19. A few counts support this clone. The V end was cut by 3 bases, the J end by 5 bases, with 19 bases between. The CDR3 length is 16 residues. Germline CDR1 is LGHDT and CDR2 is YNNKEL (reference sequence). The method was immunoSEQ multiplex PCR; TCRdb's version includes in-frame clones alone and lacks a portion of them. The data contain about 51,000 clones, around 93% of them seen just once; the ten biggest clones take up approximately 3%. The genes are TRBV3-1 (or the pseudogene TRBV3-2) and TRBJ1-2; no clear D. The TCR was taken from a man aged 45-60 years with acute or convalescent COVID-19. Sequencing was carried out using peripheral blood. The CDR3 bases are TGTGCCAGCAGCCAGCCGTCGGGAAATGGGATTTATGGCTACACCTTC. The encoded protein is CASSQPSGNGIYGYTF.